This is a list of T cell receptor beta chains from one sample in a study of molecular identifiers for immune sequencing clone quantification. TCRdb called the PCR reads again in MiXCR, with one record for every CDR3 protein. The repertoire holds tens of thousands of distinct CDR3 sequences, with about 15% as singletons. Specimen: naive CD8+ T cells from blood, with Jurkat cell RNA spiked in. These receptors came from a human donor in good health. Some libraries in this study had Jurkat cell RNA spiked in. Both conserved end residues are trimmed from each CDR3. Not every row has a clone size; where given, it reads once, few, many or a size class.

V	J	size	CDR3
TRBV5-5	TRBJ2-7	many	ASSLAQGSYEQY
TRBV6-2/TRBV6-3	TRBJ1-1	many	ASSYMNTEAF
TRBV7-9	TRBJ2-3	many	ASSPEPTDTQY
TRBV7-9	TRBJ1-4	many	ASSPRNEKLF
TRBV7-2	TRBJ1-1	many	ASSPRQAVPPEAF
TRBV6-5	TRBJ2-6	many	ASSHGTAGANVLT
TRBV13	TRBJ2-3	many	ASSPRWPGSKRTSTDTQY
TRBV10-3	TRBJ2-7	many	AISSGYEQY
TRBV29-1	TRBJ2-7	medium-sized	SVEQTSGVTYEQY
TRBV6-2/TRBV6-3	TRBJ1-1	many	ASSYKVINTEAF
TRBV7-3	TRBJ2-4	.	ASSPSPVLAGGPGNIQY
TRBV20-1	TRBJ2-7	many	SASRPGLCDEQY
TRBV6-5	TRBJ2-3	medium-sized	ASSTVRTGGDTQY